The 27 T cell receptor beta chains in this list originate from one sample, sequenced in a study of cytomegalovirus exposure and HLA in healthy donors. The primer mix had 60 Vbeta and 13 Jbeta primers. Method: immunoSEQ multiplex PCR; TCRdb's copy keeps in-frame clones and lacks some. The sample has about 160,000 clones; 70% to 80% are singletons. Specimen: PBMCs. Source of these receptors: a young man in good health and CMV-seropositive.

This chain uses TRBV9 with TRBJ1-2; D uncertain. The CDR3 is made up of 14 amino acids. Germline CDR1 is SGDLS and CDR2 is YYNGEE. V lost 3 bases and J lost 1, with 10 bases in between. CDR3: CASSAGLSNYGYTF. CDR3 DNA sequence: TGTGCCAGCAGCGCCGGACTGAGTAACTATGGCTACACCTTC. The full variable domain, rest sourced from reference TRBV9 and TRBJ1-2, is DSGVTQTPKHLITATGQRVTLRCSPRSGDLSVYWYQQSLDQGLQFLIQYYNGEERAKGNILERFSAQQFPDLHSELNLSSLELGDSALYFCASSAGLSNYGYTFGSGTRLTVV.

The chain carries TRBV6-5 and TRBJ1-2; 7 nucleotides match TRBD1. Trimming took 5 bases from V and 0 from J; bases not matched to a gene: 6. Germline V gives CDR1 MNHEY, CDR2 SVGAGI. This CDR3 region has 15 residues. This CDR3 is CASSASGQANYGYTF. The CDR3 DNA is TGTGCCAGCAGTGCCTCCGGACAGGCTAACTATGGCTACACCTTC.

The CDR3 here is CASSLEGQANTEAFF. CDR3 DNA sequence: TGTGCCAGCAGCTTAGAAGGACAGGCTAACACTGAAGCTTTCTTT. V and J are TRBV7-8 and TRBJ1-1, with 7 bases lining up with TRBD1. With 1 base clipped from V and 2 bases from J, the junction kept 4 bases outside the gene matches. Germline values: CDR1 SGHVS, CDR2 FQNEAQ. The CDR3 covers 15 residues.

This sequence joins TRBV9 and TRBJ2-3; 8 bases line up with TRBD2. Germline CDR1 SGDLS, CDR2 YYNGEE. CDR3 length equals 15 residues. After removal of 0 bases from V and 1 base from J, the junction contained 1 base not matched to a gene. The CDR3 loop reads CASSVARGGTDTQYF. In DNA form, the CDR3 reads TGTGCCAGCAGCGTAGCGCGGGGGGGCACAGATACGCAGTATTTT.

V and J are TRBV2 and TRBJ2-2; D gene ambiguous. Germline V gene data show CDR1 as SNHLY and CDR2 as FYNNEI. CDR3 length equals 13 residues. Trimming took 9 bases from V and 4 from J, leaving 12 bases between them. CDR3 bases: TGTGCCAGAGATGCCCGGAGCACCGGGGAGCTGTTTTTT. The encoded protein is CARDARSTGELFF.

The rearrangement uses TRBV6-5 and TRBJ1-1; D not certain. Trimming shortened V by 5 bases and J by 6 bases, and 7 bases separated the two germline ends. Germline assignment: CDR1 MNHEY and CDR2 SVGAGI. There are 11 residues in the CDR3. The CDR3 DNA reads TGTGCCAGCAGTCGGGGAGCTGAAGCTTTCTTT. Protein product: CASSRGAEAFF.

The chain combines TRBV2 with TRBJ2-3; 10 bases are a match to TRBD2. The junction had 8 bases not matched to a gene; V was cut back by 6 bases and J by 5 bases. This CDR3 spans 15 amino acids. Germline values: CDR1 SNHLY, CDR2 FYNNEI. CDR3 nucleotides: TGTGCCAGCAGACCGAGCGGGGGGGCCGTAGATACGCAGTATTTT. Protein product: CASRPSGGAVDTQYF.

The chain couples TRBV5-4 to TRBJ2-3, with 9 bases fitting TRBD2. J was trimmed by 6 bases and V by 0 bases; bases with no gene match: 5. The length of the CDR3 is 15 residues. Looked up from germline, CDR1 is SGHNT and CDR2 is YYREEE (reference sequence). Here the CDR3 reads CASSLGLAEGDTQYF. CDR3 coding DNA: TGTGCCAGCAGCTTGGGACTAGCGGAGGGGGATACGCAGTATTTT.

This chain links TRBV7-6 with TRBJ2-1; possible D gene TRBD2, 7 bases. The length of the CDR3 is 15 residues. In germline, CDR1 is SGHVS, CDR2 FNYEAQ. Trimming stripped 3 bases from V and 5 bases from J, with 14 bases between. The CDR3 nucleotides are TGTGCCAGCAGCTTTGGGGGGGGGCCTGACAATGAGCAGTTCTTC. It codes for CASSFGGGPDNEQFF.

Only one count was recorded for this clone. This chain connects TRBV4-1 to TRBJ2-3; 8 nucleotides align to TRBD2. Germline V gives CDR1 MGHRA, CDR2 YSYEKL. The CDR3 is made up of 16 amino acids. Trimming cost V 0 bases and J 5 bases; bases outside gene matches: 7. The DNA of the CDR3 is TGCGCCAGCAGCCAAGATGCAGCGGGGGTGATAGATACGCAGTATTTT. This sequence encodes CASSQDAAGVIDTQYF.

V gene TRBV29-1 combines with J gene TRBJ2-5; TRBD2 is a possible D gene (6 bases). The CDR3 is made up of 12 amino acids. In germline, CDR1 is SQVTM, CDR2 ANQGSEA. Trimming removed 4 bases at V and 5 bases at J, with 11 bases between. The CDR3 here is CSVVTRSETQYF. CDR3 DNA sequence: TGCAGCGTTGTGACTAGGTCGGAGACCCAGTACTTC.

The J gene is TRBJ2-5, the V gene TRBV5-1; the match to TRBD2 covers 8 bases. Germline V lookup: CDR1 SGHRS, CDR2 YFSETQ. The CDR3 is made up of 14 amino acids. V was pared by 4 bases and J by 5 bases, with 7 bases of the junction left unmatched. The CDR3, as DNA: TGCGCCAGCAGCCCGGGACTAGGCATGGAGACCCAGTACTTC. Translated: CASSPGLGMETQYF.

Written as DNA, the CDR3 is TGTGCCAGTATGCAGGGACAGGGTTTTAATCGAGCTTTCTTT. Protein product: CASMQGQGFNRAFF. The chain recombines TRBV19 with TRBJ1-1, with 9 bases identical to TRBD1. This CDR3 region has 14 residues. V was clipped by 7 bases and J by 10 bases; unmatched bases: 13. The germline V gene has CDR1 LNHDA and CDR2 SQIVND (reference sequence).

The V gene is TRBV5-4, the J gene TRBJ2-5, with 7 bases matching TRBD2. The CDR3 length is 14 residues. From germline, CDR1 is SGHNT and CDR2 YYREEE (reference sequence). V was pared by 3 bases and J by 5 bases, with 7 bases of the junction left unmatched. The chain's CDR3 is CASSSWGGVETQYF. CDR3 nucleotides: TGTGCCAGCAGCTCGTGGGGAGGGGTTGAGACCCAGTACTTC.

The sample holds a few counts of this clone. The rearrangement links TRBV6-5 to TRBJ1-1; weak D call: TRBD1 (5 bases). Germline CDR1 is MNHEY and CDR2 is SVGAGI. This CDR3 comprises 15 residues. Deletions cut 0 bases from V and 1 base from J, with 9 bases between. CDR3 amino acids: CASSYSFGGNTEAFF. The CDR3 nucleotides are TGTGCCAGCAGTTACTCGTTCGGGGGGAACACTGAAGCTTTCTTT.

V and J are TRBV5-1 and TRBJ1-6; the D gene is possibly TRBD1 (5 bases). The CDR3 covers 15 residues. CDR1 is SGHRS, CDR2 YFSETQ, per germline. Trimming stripped 4 bases from V and 8 bases from J, with 16 bases between. CDR3 in DNA: TGCGCCAGCAGCACCGACGCGGGGGGGGATTCACCCCTCCACTTT. Protein sequence: CASSTDAGGDSPLHF.

The chain uses TRBV6-1 and TRBJ2-1; possibly TRBD2 for D (5 bases). Germline values: CDR1 MNHNS, CDR2 SASEGT. CDR3 size: 13 residues. V was shortened by 3 bases and J by 10 bases, with 13 bases between the two germline ends. CDR3 coding DNA: TGTGCCAGCAGTGATTCGGCCCGCGGGGAGCAGTTCTTC. Translated: CASSDSARGEQFF.

This clone was counted between two and nine times. The chain is built from TRBV30 and TRBJ1-1; the D gene is possibly TRBD1 (5 bases). The germline gives CDR1 GTSNPN, CDR2 SVGIG (reference sequence). This CDR3 has 14 residues. Trimming pared 1 base from V and 0 bases from J, leaving 9 bases between. The CDR3 DNA reads as TGTGCCTGGAGTGGACTGACAGTGAACACTGAAGCTTTCTTT. This encodes CAWSGLTVNTEAFF.

V is TRBV7-6 and J is TRBJ1-1, with D maybe TRBD1 (6 bases). This CDR3 has 15 amino acids. Trimming pared 2 bases from V and 2 bases from J, leaving 12 bases between. The germline gives CDR1 SGHVS, CDR2 FNYEAQ. The CDR3 sequence: CASSLWQGRNTEAFF. The CDR3 DNA is TGTGCCAGCAGCTTATGGCAGGGGCGAAACACTGAAGCTTTCTTT.

The V call is TRBV7-9, the J call TRBJ1-1; 8 bases match TRBD1. The length of the CDR3 is 16 residues. Germline trimming cut 2 bases from V and 5 bases from J; bases unmatched to any gene: 10. Germline V gene sequence: CDR1 SEHNR, CDR2 FQNEAQ (reference sequence). The DNA of the CDR3 is TGTGCCAGCAGCTTAAAACAGGGGGAGGTAGGGACTGAAGCTTTCTTT. It encodes CASSLKQGEVGTEAFF.

The chain links TRBV5-1 to TRBJ2-4, with TRBD2 matching over 8 bases. This CDR3 contains 17 residues. V shed 4 bases, J shed 0 bases, and the junction held 9 bases outside the gene matches. Germline-derived CDR1 and CDR2 are SGHRS and YFSETQ. The DNA of the CDR3 is TGCGCCAGCAGCCCCCGGGGGGGCGGGGGAGCCAAAAACATTCAGTACTTC. This translates into CASSPRGGGGAKNIQYF.

The chain uses TRBV14 and TRBJ1-3; D might be TRBD1 (5 bases). The CDR3 spans 14 residues. V gave up 1 base and J gave up 2 bases, with 6 bases separating them. Germline lookup yields CDR1 SGHDN and CDR2 FVKESK. CDR3 sequence: CASSQVRAGNTIYF. CDR3 coding DNA: TGTGCCAGCAGCCAAGTCAGGGCTGGAAACACCATATATTTT.

V is TRBV5-1 and J is TRBJ2-7; TRBD1 aligns across 8 bases. The CDR3 is 22 amino acids. J lost 3 bases, V lost 3 bases, and 29 bases had no gene match. Germline V gives CDR1 SGHRS, CDR2 YFSETQ. Here the CDR3 reads CASSYPSSGGADSGSDNYEQYF. The CDR3 DNA follows: TGCGCCAGCAGCTACCCATCATCAGGGGGCGCGGATTCAGGGAGTGACAACTACGAGCAGTACTTC.

The chain employs TRBV19 and TRBJ2-1; 8 nucleotides match TRBD2. Germline trimming cut 4 bases from V and 7 bases from J; bases unmatched to any gene: 6. There are 14 residues in the CDR3. CDR1 and CDR2 (germline): LNHDA, SQIVND (reference sequence). The CDR3 reads CASSTRLARNEQFF. CDR3 nucleotide sequence: TGTGCCAGTAGTACTCGACTAGCGCGGAATGAGCAGTTCTTC. Variable domain in full (rest from reference TRBV19 and TRBJ2-1): DGGITQSPKYLFRKEGQNVTLSCEQNLNHDAMYWYRQDPGQGLRLIYYSQIVNDFQKGDIAEGYSVSREKKESFPLTVTSAQKNPTAFYLCASSTRLARNEQFFGPGTRLTVL.

The rearrangement uses TRBV5-1 and TRBJ2-3; a possible D gene is TRBD2 (5 bases). Germline CDR1 reads SGHRS; CDR2 reads YFSETQ. Trimming removed 0 bases at V and 2 bases at J, with 10 bases between. The CDR3 sequence is 15 residues long. The CDR3 nucleotides read TGCGCCAGCAGCTTGGGAGGGATCTACACAGATACGCAGTATTTT. Its protein is CASSLGGIYTDTQYF.

This clone was seen just once. V gene TRBV19 combines with J gene TRBJ2-2, with 9 bases lining up with TRBD1. This CDR3 is 17 amino acids long. V lost 4 bases to trimming and J lost 1 base; unmatched junction nucleotides: 7. Per germline, CDR1 LNHDA and CDR2 SQIVND (reference sequence). The CDR3 nucleotides are TGTGCCAGTAGTAAGGGAGACAGGGGGGGGAACACCGGGGAGCTGTTTTTT. The encoded protein is CASSKGDRGGNTGELFF.

The chain joins TRBV5-1 to TRBJ2-3; D possibly corresponds to TRBD1 (6 bases). V shed 0 bases and J shed 2 bases, with 13 bases lying between them. CDR3 size: 16 residues. Germline V gene lookup returns CDR1 SGHRS and CDR2 YFSETQ. The CDR3 protein is CASSLAEGVITDTQYF. CDR3 nucleotide sequence: TGCGCCAGCAGCTTGGCCGAGGGGGTCATCACAGATACGCAGTATTTT.